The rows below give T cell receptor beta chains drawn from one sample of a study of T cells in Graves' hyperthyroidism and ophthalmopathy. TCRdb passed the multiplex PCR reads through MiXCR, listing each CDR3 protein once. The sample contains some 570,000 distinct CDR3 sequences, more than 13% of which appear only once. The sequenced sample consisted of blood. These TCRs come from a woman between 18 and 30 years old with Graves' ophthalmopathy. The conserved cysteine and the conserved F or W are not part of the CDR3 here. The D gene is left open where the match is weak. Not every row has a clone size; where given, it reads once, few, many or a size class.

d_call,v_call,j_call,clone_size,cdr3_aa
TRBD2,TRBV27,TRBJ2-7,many,ASSLFLAGVNEQY
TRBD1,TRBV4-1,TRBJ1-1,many,ASSQNQGANTEAF
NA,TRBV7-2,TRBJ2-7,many,ASSQDAQTYEQY
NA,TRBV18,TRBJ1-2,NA,ASSPRTAHYGYT
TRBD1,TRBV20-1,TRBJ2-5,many,SARDRAGETQY
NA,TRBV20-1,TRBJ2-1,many,SARDQGLEQF
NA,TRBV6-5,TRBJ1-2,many,ASSYRGQIYGYT
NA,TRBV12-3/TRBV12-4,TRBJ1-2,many,ASSLGRGYGYT
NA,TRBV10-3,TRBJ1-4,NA,AISGGSPTNEKLF
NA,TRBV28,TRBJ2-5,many,ASSLERSMD
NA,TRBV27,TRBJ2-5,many,ASSLMGEGTKETQY
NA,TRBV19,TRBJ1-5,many,ASSMGGPGNQPQH
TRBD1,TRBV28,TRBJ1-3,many,ASSLRPFGTAGNTIY
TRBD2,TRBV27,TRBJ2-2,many,ASSPGTSGRARSGELF
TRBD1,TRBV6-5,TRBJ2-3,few,ASRARDRGTDTQY
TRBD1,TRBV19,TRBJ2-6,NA,ASTRWARTGAGANVLT
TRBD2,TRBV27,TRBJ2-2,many,ASSLWTSSTGELF
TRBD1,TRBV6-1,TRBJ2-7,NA,ASSTGQGRGEQY
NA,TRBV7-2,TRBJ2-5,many,ATQRGDQETQY
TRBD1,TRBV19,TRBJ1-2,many,ASSTPGQGPGYGYT
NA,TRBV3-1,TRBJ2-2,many,ASSQRASFRTGELF
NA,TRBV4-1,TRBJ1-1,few,ASSQDLGRVGF
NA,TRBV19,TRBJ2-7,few,ASSIVVGSSYEQY
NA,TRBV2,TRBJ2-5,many,ASKGGWQETQY
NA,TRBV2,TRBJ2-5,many,ASSEGRSEETQY
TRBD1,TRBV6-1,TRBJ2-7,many,ACEADRGTYEQY
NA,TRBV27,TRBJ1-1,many,ASSLLGITEAF
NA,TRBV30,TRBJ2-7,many,AWTTRGEGEQY
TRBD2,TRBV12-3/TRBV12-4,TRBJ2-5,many,ASSLGLAGFPTGETQY
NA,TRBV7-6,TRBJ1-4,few,ASSLRRANEKLF
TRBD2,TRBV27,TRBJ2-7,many,ASSFGTSGNKGEQY
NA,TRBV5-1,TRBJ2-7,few,ASSFGGQKRGVEQY
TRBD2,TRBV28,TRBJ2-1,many,ASTVGGGPYNEQF
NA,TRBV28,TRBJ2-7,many,ASSLPPGNYEQY
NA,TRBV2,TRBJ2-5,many,ASSELAAQETQY
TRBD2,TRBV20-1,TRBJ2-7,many,SARGLADYEQY
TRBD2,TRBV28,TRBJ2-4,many,ASSLMGGGAKNIQY
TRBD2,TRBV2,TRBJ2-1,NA,ASKLAGGYSYNEQF
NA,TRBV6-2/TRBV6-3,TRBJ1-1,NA,ASSYDPNSGTTWTEAF
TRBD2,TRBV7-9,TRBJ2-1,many,ASSLAFSSGRWNEQF
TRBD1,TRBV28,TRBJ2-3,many,ASWDRASDTQY
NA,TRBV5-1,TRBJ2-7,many,ASSLMTGLSSYEQY
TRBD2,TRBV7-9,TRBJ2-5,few,ASSLGTQREGY
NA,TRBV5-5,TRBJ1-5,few,ASSQYRDPYSNQPQH
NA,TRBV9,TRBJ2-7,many,ASSPTSSYEQY
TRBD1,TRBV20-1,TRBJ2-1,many,SAGTTGWNEQF
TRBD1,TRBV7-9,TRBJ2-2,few,ASRDRDTGELF
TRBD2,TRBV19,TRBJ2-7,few,ASSIGEGTYEQY
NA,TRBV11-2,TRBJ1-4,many,ASSLGVAATNEKLF
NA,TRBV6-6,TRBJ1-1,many,ASSYPQDTEAF
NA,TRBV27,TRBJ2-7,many,ASSPPGRPQQY
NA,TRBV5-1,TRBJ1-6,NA,ASSLGVLDSPLH
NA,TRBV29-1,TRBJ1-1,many,SVAVDSGREAF
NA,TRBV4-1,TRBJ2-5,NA,ASSPSGDPYQETQY